One and the same sample provided the 10 T cell receptor beta chains below, sequenced in a study of cytomegalovirus exposure and HLA in healthy donors (dated by TCRdb to 2017 to 2019). Libraries were built with the immunoSEQ multiplex PCR assay. For the multiplex PCR, a mixture combining 60 forward primers for TCR Vbeta segments and 13 reverse primers for TCR Jbeta segments was used. TCRdb limited this immuneACCESS table to in-frame rearrangements with V and J called. A share of clones is missing; checked studies link under half to unresolved V genes, and the rest is unexplained. The sample table shows about 140,000 clones, and roughly three quarters are seen once. The ten largest account for approximately 0.99% of the sample. Sequenced sample: PBMCs. These receptors were obtained from a male donor in good health and CMV-seronegative.

V is TRBV7-2 and J is TRBJ1-2; TRBD1 agrees at 8 bases. J lost 4 bases, V lost 5 bases, and 9 bases had no gene match. Germline CDR1 SGHTA, CDR2 FQGNSA. The CDR3 contains 15 residues. CDR3 sequence (DNA): TGTGCCAGCAGCCAGGGGGCAGGGAGGAGCTATGGCTACACCTTC. The encoded protein is CASSQGAGRSYGYTF.

This chain uses TRBV11-2 with TRBJ2-1; D ambiguous. Germline loops: CDR1 SGHAT, CDR2 FQNNGV. This CDR3 is 13 amino acids long. The V and J ends lost 7 bases and 0 bases respectively, with 7 bases between them. In DNA form, the CDR3 reads TGTGCCAGCACCGTCTTCTCCTACAATGAGCAGTTCTTC. Translation gives CASTVFSYNEQFF. Complete variable domain (other parts from reference TRBV11-2 and TRBJ2-1): EAGVAQSPRYKIIEKRQSVAFWCNPISGHATLYWYQQILGQGPKLLIQFQNNGVVDDSQLPKDRFSAERLKGVDSTLKIQPAKLEDSAVYLCASTVFSYNEQFFGPGTRLTVL.

This clone was seen a handful of times. CDR3 bases: TGTGCCTCCGAGTTCCGGGACAGGGGATCCTACGAGCAGTACTTC. Translating gives CASEFRDRGSYEQYF. This chain links TRBV6-6 with TRBJ2-7, with 10 bases identical to TRBD1. This CDR3 is built from 15 residues. Germline assignment: CDR1 MNHNY and CDR2 SVGAGI (reference sequence). The J segment lost 1 base and the V segment lost 11 bases, leaving 11 bases of the junction unmatched.

J is TRBJ1-5 and V is TRBV6-4, with D perhaps matching TRBD1 (6 bases). Trimming stripped 5 bases from V and 4 bases from J, with 9 bases between. CDR1 and CDR2 from the germline V gene are MRHNA and SNTAGT. This CDR3 spans 13 amino acids. The CDR3 loop is CASSPGANQPQHF. Here the CDR3 DNA reads TGTGCCAGCAGTCCAGGGGCAAATCAGCCCCAGCATTTT.

The gene calls are TRBV7-2 and TRBJ2-5, with 7 bases identical to TRBD2. The DNA end is more similar to TRBJ2-7, so the J call may be wrong. Germline V gene lookup returns CDR1 SGHTA and CDR2 FQGNSA. The CDR3 contains 14 residues. CDR3 sequence (DNA): TGTGCCAGCAGCGTGTCTAGCGGCCCCCTCGAGCAGTACTTC. It translates to CASSVSSGPLEQYF.

A single count supports this clone. This chain links TRBV6-5 with TRBJ2-7; possibly TRBD1 for D (5 bases). Germline CDR1 reads MNHEY; CDR2 reads SVGAGI. Trimming removed 0 bases at V and 5 bases at J, with 14 bases between. The length of the CDR3 is 15 residues. The CDR3 coding sequence is TGTGCCAGCAGTTACTCGCAGGGTTCCTATGACGAGCAGTACTTC. This codes for CASSYSQGSYDEQYF.

The table lists this clone with a few counts. V is TRBV5-1 and J is TRBJ1-1, with a tentative D call TRBD1 (5 bases). The CDR3 loop spans 15 amino acids. With 2 bases removed from V and 0 bases from J, the gap between germline ends came to 11 bases. CDR1 and CDR2 from the germline V gene are SGHRS and YFSETQ. As DNA, the CDR3 is TGCGCCAGCAGCTTTGGAGGGACCGTGAACACTGAAGCTTTCTTT. This sequence encodes CASSFGGTVNTEAFF.

On this clone: The same CDR3 also results from other DNA sequences found in this sample. The chain combines TRBV10-3 with TRBJ1-5; TRBD1 matches 7 bases. The CDR3 runs to 14 residues. CDR1 ENHRY and CDR2 SYGVKD come from the germline V gene. Germline trimming cut 6 bases from V and 7 bases from J; bases unmatched to any gene: 9. The DNA of the CDR3 is TGTGCCATCAGCGAGGGACAGCCACACCAGCCCCAGCATTTT. Amino acid sequence: CAISEGQPHQPQHF.

The CDR3 region is CASSLGVGGATDTQYF. The CDR3, as DNA: TGTGCCAGCAGCTTGGGGGTGGGAGGGGCCACAGATACGCAGTATTTT. The V call is TRBV5-4, the J call TRBJ2-3, with 7 bases aligning to TRBD2. The germline V gene has CDR1 SGHNT and CDR2 YYREEE (reference sequence). V trimming: 0 bases; J trimming: 2 bases; junction bases outside the gene matches: 6. This CDR3 contains 16 residues.

J is TRBJ2-1 and V is TRBV5-4, with 7 bases lining up with TRBD1. The trim removed 1 base at V and 8 bases at J, leaving 9 bases unmatched. The CDR3 sequence is 15 residues long. CDR1 is SGHNT, CDR2 YYREEE, per germline (reference sequence). CDR3 in DNA: TGTGCCAGCAGCTTGCTGCGACAGGGACGGGATGAGCAGTTCTTC. Encoded protein: CASSLLRQGRDEQFF.